The 24 T cell receptor beta chains in this list originate from one sample, sequenced in a study of blood T cells in healthy people across ages. The authors ran a second PCR of 7 to 11 cycles using a sample-barcoded 5' primer and a J-beta primer mix. TCRdb itself ran the 5' RACE reads through MiXCR, one entry per CDR3 protein. The sample consists of nearly 800,000 distinct CDR3 sequences, around 25% of them appearing once. A further study also used this sample, focusing on T cells of mothers and their children.

The sample comprised blood. Every receptor here comes from a boy aged 5-17 years in good health.

This clonotype turned up a few times. The rearrangement uses TRBV20-1 and TRBJ1-2, with D uncertain. This CDR3 contains 15 residues. The V and J ends lost 6 bases and 2 bases respectively, with 19 bases between them. Germline lookup yields CDR1 DFQATT and CDR2 SNEGSKA (reference sequence). As DNA, the CDR3 is TGCAGTGCCTCCGGGTGGGAGTCCTCAAACTATGGCTACACCTTC. It is translated as CSASGWESSNYGYTF.

This chain connects TRBV6-5 to TRBJ1-6; the match to TRBD1 covers 8 bases. J lost 7 bases, V lost 7 bases, and 6 bases had no gene match. This CDR3 comprises 14 residues. Germline CDR1 reads MNHEY; CDR2 reads SVGAGI. The CDR3 reads CASTRTGMNSPLHF. The CDR3 DNA follows: TGTGCCAGCACCCGGACAGGGATGAATTCACCCCTCCACTTT.

The chain has TRBV7-9 and TRBJ2-1, with 8 bases aligning to TRBD1. Germline loops: CDR1 SEHNR, CDR2 FQNEAQ (reference sequence). The V segment lost 5 bases and the J segment 8 bases; nucleotides outside the gene matches: 5. The CDR3 is made up of 13 amino acids. The CDR3 loop is CASSRDRWDEQFF. CDR3 nucleotides: TGTGCCAGCAGCAGGGACAGGTGGGATGAGCAGTTCTTC.

The sample holds many counts of this clonotype. This chain uses TRBV29-1 with TRBJ2-7; either TRBD1 or TRBD2 may fit D (5 bases each). The CDR3 is 12 residues long. Germline V gene sequence: CDR1 SQVTM, CDR2 ANQGSEA. Trimming stripped 4 bases from V and 4 bases from J, with 11 bases between. The CDR3 DNA reads TGCAGCGTTGGGCGAGGGGCGTACGAGCAGTACTTC. Residues: CSVGRGAYEQYF.

V gene TRBV7-2 combines with J gene TRBJ1-5; perhaps TRBD1 as D (5 bases). The CDR3 runs 16 residues. The V end lost 1 base, the J end lost 7 bases, and 17 bases lay between the germline ends. The germline CDR1 and CDR2 sequences are SGHTA and FQGNSA. As DNA, the CDR3 is TGTGCCAGCAGCTTAGATAGTATGGGGGTTCGGCAGCCCCAGCATTTT. Protein sequence: CASSLDSMGVRQPQHF.

This clonotype was recorded a few times. The rearrangement joins TRBV12-3 or TRBV12-4 to TRBJ2-2; 9 bases match TRBD1. Trimming cost V 0 bases and J 10 bases; bases outside gene matches: 6. The CDR3 covers 15 residues. The CDR3 region is CASSLAGTGSEELFF. In DNA form, the CDR3 reads TGTGCCAGCAGTTTAGCCGGGACAGGGAGCGAGGAGCTGTTTTTT.

This chain links TRBV6-1 with TRBJ2-5; D uncertain. The CDR3 runs 16 residues. Germline-derived CDR1 and CDR2 are MNHNS and SASEGT. The germline V and J ends were trimmed by 5 bases and 2 bases, with 18 bases remaining between them. The CDR3, as DNA: TGTGCCAGCAGTCCCCTACGGATCAGCCAGCAAGAGACCCAGTACTTC. It codes for CASSPLRISQQETQYF.

This chain connects TRBV4-3 to TRBJ2-7; weak D call: TRBD1 (5 bases). Germline V gene data show CDR1 as LGHNA and CDR2 as YSLEER. The CDR3 spans 15 residues. Deletions cut 0 bases from V and 5 bases from J, with 14 bases between. Written as DNA, the CDR3 is TGCGCCAGCAGCCAAGAGAGGCAGGGTATCCACGAGCAGTACTTC. It codes for CASSQERQGIHEQYF.

This rearrangement joins TRBV9 to TRBJ2-1; D remains unclear. The germline V and J ends were trimmed by 1 base and 0 bases, with 2 bases remaining between them. The CDR3 has 13 residues. Germline CDR1 SGDLS, CDR2 YYNGEE. CDR3 in amino acids: CASSVTSYNEQFF. The CDR3 coding sequence is TGTGCCAGCAGCGTAACCTCCTACAATGAGCAGTTCTTC.

This chain connects TRBV28 to TRBJ1-6, with TRBD1 matching over 10 bases. CDR1 and CDR2 (germline): MDHEN, SYDVKM. The CDR3 consists of 15 residues. Unmatched junction bases numbered 3, after V lost 2 bases and J lost 8 bases. DNA for the CDR3: TGTGCCAGCAGTTTAGTTGGGACAGGGGATTCACCCCTCCACTTT. This gives the protein CASSLVGTGDSPLHF.

The table lists this clonotype with a few counts. At one of its ends the junction is not consistent with the germline gene, which may arise from a read error. This chain links TRBV12-3 or TRBV12-4 with TRBJ2-3; TRBD2 matches at 11 bases. The CDR3 contains 16 residues. This CDR3 is CASRTSGIYSTDTQYF. In DNA, the CDR3 is TGTGCCAGCAGGACTAGCGGGATTTATAGCACAGACACGCAGTATTTT.

Only a few counts were recorded for this clonotype. The chain links TRBV7-8 to TRBJ2-3; D may be TRBD1 or TRBD2 (5 bases each). Germline CDR1 and CDR2: SGHVS and FQNEAQ. Trimming left V 3 bases short and J 0 bases short, with 13 bases between. The CDR3 totals 16 residues. The CDR3 here is CASSFFRDGSTDTQYF. CDR3 nucleotides: TGTGCCAGCAGCTTCTTTCGGGACGGAAGCACAGATACGCAGTATTTT.

Turning to this clonotype: One junction end does not reproduce the germline sequence, and a read error may be involved. The chain employs TRBV11-1 and TRBJ2-3; TRBD2 matches at 9 bases. Germline CDR1 and CDR2: SGHAT and FQDESV (reference sequence). The CDR3 runs 17 residues. CDR3 nucleotide sequence: TGTGCCGGCAGCTTGGGAAGGAGGACTAGCGAAAGGGATACGCAGTATTTT. Encoded protein: CAGSLGRRTSERDTQYF.

In its sample, this clonotype was seen many times. The genes are TRBV29-1 and TRBJ2-1, with D perhaps matching TRBD1 or TRBD2 (5 bases each). Germline V gives CDR1 SQVTM, CDR2 ANQGSEA. Trimming took 6 bases from V and 3 from J, leaving 15 bases between them. The CDR3 consists of 14 residues. In DNA, the CDR3 is TGCAGCGTCGCTATCGGGACGAACTACAATGAGCAGTTCTTC. It encodes CSVAIGTNYNEQFF.

The chain joins TRBV5-1 to TRBJ2-5; the match to TRBD1 covers 9 bases. V lost 6 bases, J lost 5 bases, and 8 bases stayed unmatched. This CDR3 comprises 14 residues. The germline V gene encodes CDR1 SGHRS and CDR2 YFSETQ. The CDR3 reads CASIGTGLYETQYF. CDR3 bases: TGCGCCAGCATTGGGACAGGGTTGTACGAGACCCAGTACTTC.

This clonotype was observed a few times. This chain joins TRBV6-5 and TRBJ1-4, with D perhaps matching TRBD1 (6 bases). Germline-derived CDR1 and CDR2 are MNHEY and SVGAGI. This CDR3 region has 14 residues. V was trimmed by 1 base and J by 6 bases, leaving 9 bases between them. The CDR3 protein is CASSYLQGDEKLFF. The DNA for the CDR3 is TGTGCCAGCAGTTACTTACAGGGTGATGAAAAACTGTTTTTT.

V and J are TRBV28 and TRBJ2-7, with 8 bases fitting TRBD1. Germline CDR1 MDHEN, CDR2 SYDVKM. V was pared by 8 bases and J by 3 bases, with 21 bases of the junction left unmatched. The CDR3 contains 18 residues. This chain's CDR3 is CASWSSLMRAGGIYEQYF. The CDR3 coding sequence is TGTGCCAGCTGGTCAAGTCTTATGCGGGCAGGGGGCATCTACGAGCAGTACTTC.

In its sample, this clonotype was seen many times. This rearrangement joins TRBV5-5 to TRBJ1-1; D is possibly TRBD1 (5 bases). Trimming left V 4 bases short and J 0 bases short, with 16 bases between. The V gene's germline CDR1 is SGHKS and CDR2 YYEKEE (reference sequence). This CDR3 has 16 residues. CDR3 nucleotide sequence: TGTGCCAGCAGCCGCCAGGGAGGTACCATGAACACTGAAGCTTTCTTT. Its protein product is CASSRQGGTMNTEAFF.

This chain connects TRBV6-2 or TRBV6-3 to TRBJ2-3, with 9 positions matching TRBD2. Germline CDR1 and CDR2: MNHEY and SVGEGT. The length of the CDR3 is 16 residues. J was trimmed by 4 bases and V by 6 bases; bases with no gene match: 11. The CDR3 region has the DNA TGTGCCAGCAGCTCTCCCGGCGGGAGGGCCCCAGATACGCAGTATTTT. This translates into CASSSPGGRAPDTQYF.

This clonotype was observed a handful of times. The chain has TRBV7-6 and TRBJ2-1; D might be TRBD1 (5 bases). This CDR3 region has 14 residues. Germline CDR1 is SGHVS and CDR2 is FNYEAQ. The V end was cut by 8 bases, the J end by 10 bases, with 21 bases between. The CDR3 region is CASLPALRAGEQFF. The CDR3 DNA is TGTGCCAGCTTACCAGCCCTCAGGGCAGGCGAGCAGTTCTTC.

DNA of the CDR3: TGTGCCAGCAGCCCCGGGTCAGGCCATCAAGAGACCCAGTACTTC. It yields the protein CASSPGSGHQETQYF. The V call is TRBV28, the J call TRBJ2-5; no clear D gene. V gave up 6 bases and J gave up 2 bases, with 16 bases separating them. This CDR3 spans 15 amino acids. CDR1 and CDR2 from the germline V gene are MDHEN and SYDVKM.

The chain uses TRBV5-4 and TRBJ2-2; D may be TRBD2 (6 bases). The CDR3 spans 16 residues. The germline gives CDR1 SGHNT, CDR2 YYREEE (reference sequence). Trimming took off 3 bases at V and 1 base at J, with 13 bases between the two ends. The CDR3 bases are TGTGCCAGCAGCTCCACTAGGCGGGAGAACACCGGGGAGCTGTTTTTT. Amino acid sequence: CASSSTRRENTGELFF. The full variable domain, with the rest looked up from reference TRBV5-4 and TRBJ2-2, is ETGVTQSPTHLIKTRGQQVTLRCSSQSGHNTVSWYQQALGQGPQFIFQYYREEENGRGNFPPRFSGLQFPNYSSELNVNALELDDSALYLCASSSTRRENTGELFFGEGSRLTVL.

This clonotype was observed at least ten times. This sequence joins TRBV29-1 and TRBJ2-3; TRBD2 agrees at 8 bases. The CDR3 contains 12 residues. CDR1 is SQVTM and CDR2 is ANQGSEA in the germline V gene. The J segment lost 10 bases and the V segment lost 4 bases, leaving 7 bases of the junction unmatched. CDR3 sequence: CSVARETSAQYF. CDR3 sequence (DNA): TGCAGCGTTGCCCGGGAGACTAGCGCGCAGTATTTT.

The rearrangement uses TRBV29-1 and TRBJ2-7; TRBD2 matches at 7 bases. Germline assignment: CDR1 SQVTM and CDR2 ANQGSEA. V dropped 2 bases and J dropped 0; count of bases not matched to a gene: 1. This CDR3 is built from 13 residues. The CDR3 reads CSVESGISYEQYF. For the CDR3, the DNA is TGCAGCGTTGAAAGCGGGATCTCCTACGAGCAGTACTTC.